Below, one TCR beta chain is given with its context. Its antigen is currently unknown. This may be a read error: a much more frequent sequence differs by one nucleotide. The template was RNA from unsorted bulk tissue. The data were taken from a study of tumor and adjacent non-tumor tissue in lung cancer. Across the study: Histology: 12 adenocarcinoma, a couple of squamous cell carcinoma, 1 small cell lung cancer. Each sample yielded 3.9 million or so productive TCRbeta reads on average. General observations from the study: TCR diversity was significantly greater in tumor than normal lung tissue. Higher tumor TCR diversity was associated with shorter survival.

Germline loops: CDR1 DFQATT, CDR2 SNEGSKA (reference sequence). The CDR3 has 14 amino acids. A modified ARM-PCR protocol with three rounds of nested PCR amplified TCRbeta. Using its own MiXCR run on the multiplex PCR reads, TCRdb lists one record per CDR3 protein. The sample carries 100,000 to 120,000 distinct CDR3 sequences, about 87% recorded once. The sample was lung tumor tissue. The rearrangement links TRBV20-1 to TRBJ2-2; 7 bases are shared with TRBD1. The sequence derives from a man between 65 and 85 years old with non-small cell lung cancer. The DNA for the CDR3 is TGCAGTGCTAGAGTCAACAGGGGCGCCGGGGAGCTGTTATTT. Translating it yields CSARVNRGAGELLF.